This entry lists 6 T cell receptor beta chains sequenced from one sample in a study of cytotoxic CD8 clonotypes in ibrutinib-treated CLL. Repertoires were generated with immunoSEQ multiplex PCR, while TCRdb's copy carries only in-frame clones and drops some. The sample includes about 24,000 clones, nearly 80% of them seen just once. Sequenced material: PBMCs, taken before ibrutinib treatment. Receptor source: a human donor with chronic lymphocytic leukemia.

V usage is TRBV19 and J usage is TRBJ2-3, with no clear D. This CDR3 region has 14 residues. Germline V gene lookup returns CDR1 LNHDA and CDR2 SQIVND (reference sequence). Deletions cut 3 bases from V and 6 bases from J, with 13 bases between. CDR3 region: CASSIRTTSDTQYF. CDR3 bases: TGTGCCAGTAGTATCCGAACCACCTCTGATACGCAGTATTTT.

V is TRBV5-1 and J is TRBJ2-5, with 10 bases fitting TRBD1. Germline CDR1 reads SGHRS; CDR2 reads YFSETQ. The junction had 4 bases not matched to a gene; V was cut back by 0 bases and J by 5 bases. CDR3 length: 15 amino acids. The CDR3 DNA is TGCGCCAGCAGCTTGGATAGGGACAGGGGTGAGACCCAGTACTTC. The encoded protein is CASSLDRDRGETQYF.

The chain couples TRBV7-2 to TRBJ2-7, with D perhaps matching TRBD1 or TRBD2 (5 bases each). The ends were cut back, 0 bases at V and 4 bases at J, with 7 bases in the middle. Germline CDR1 and CDR2: SGHTA and FQGNSA. This CDR3 has 13 residues. CDR3 coding DNA: TGTGCCAGCAGCTTAGCGGGGGTGTACGAGCAGTACTTC. It is translated as CASSLAGVYEQYF.

The chain recombines TRBV19 with TRBJ2-2, with D possibly being TRBD1 or TRBD2 (5 bases each). CDR3 length equals 15 residues. V shed 6 bases and J shed 0 bases, with 11 bases lying between them. Germline V gene data show CDR1 as LNHDA and CDR2 as SQIVND (reference sequence). The CDR3: CASSLGRPNTGELFF. The CDR3 DNA is TGTGCCAGTAGCTTGGGACGGCCGAACACCGGGGAGCTGTTTTTT.

CDR3 in amino acids: CASSQEWEGAYGYTF. CDR3 bases: TGCGCCAGCAGCCAAGAGTGGGAGGGGGCCTATGGCTACACCTTC. The chain employs TRBV4-3 and TRBJ1-2; 7 bases match TRBD1. The CDR3 extends over 15 amino acids. The junction had 5 bases not matched to a gene; V was cut back by 0 bases and J by 4 bases. Germline V gene lookup returns CDR1 LGHNA and CDR2 YSLEER.

The chain recombines TRBV5-1 with TRBJ2-5; D is unresolved. Germline V gene data show CDR1 as SGHRS and CDR2 as YFSETQ. The V gene lost 1 base and the J gene lost 1 base, with 5 bases spanning the gap. This CDR3 region has 13 residues. CDR3 coding DNA: TGCGCCAGCAGCTTGATGCGCCAAGAGACCCAGTACTTC. Amino acid sequence: CASSLMRQETQYF.